What follows are 14 T cell receptor beta chains derived from one specimen sequenced in a study of blood T cell repertoires in COVID-19. Data came from immunoSEQ multiplex PCR; TCRdb stores just in-frame clones and leaves some out. The sample lists under 45,000 clones; approximately 84% were seen once. The specimen was peripheral blood. These receptors all stem from a man between 65 and 85 years old with COVID-19, enrolled during active disease.

The chain uses TRBV5-6 and TRBJ1-5; TRBD1 might be the D (5 bases). Per germline, CDR1 SGHDT and CDR2 YYEEEE. This CDR3 is built from 16 residues. V lost 0 bases to trimming and J lost 0 bases, with 10 bases between them. The CDR3 here is CASSLVGDYSNQPQHF. In DNA form, the CDR3 reads TGTGCCAGCAGCTTGGTAGGGGACTATAGCAATCAGCCCCAGCATTTT. The entire variable domain, with the rest obtained from reference TRBV5-6 and TRBJ1-5, is as follows: DAGVTQSPTHLIKTRGQQVTLRCSPKSGHDTVSWYQQALGQGPQFIFQYYEEEERQRGNFPDRFSGHQFPNYSSELNVNALLLGDSALYLCASSLVGDYSNQPQHFGDGTRLSIL.

V gene TRBV24-1 combines with J gene TRBJ1-5, with a possible D match to TRBD1 (5 bases). Germline lookup yields CDR1 KGHDR and CDR2 SFDVKD. V lost 3 bases and J lost 4, with 12 bases in between. The CDR3 is 15 amino acids. The CDR3 bases are TGTGCCACCAGTGATGGGGCTTTCGGGAATCAGCCCCAGCATTTT. Translating it yields CATSDGAFGNQPQHF.

V usage is TRBV11-2 and J usage is TRBJ1-6; D possibly corresponds to TRBD1 (5 bases). This CDR3 comprises 15 residues. Germline CDR1 is SGHAT and CDR2 is FQNNGV. The V end was cut by 4 bases, the J end by 7 bases, with 14 bases between. As DNA, the CDR3 is TGTGCCAGCAGCTACCAGGGTAGGGGAAATTCACCCCTCCACTTT. Its protein is CASSYQGRGNSPLHF.

V is TRBV2 and J is TRBJ1-1, with D perhaps matching TRBD1 (5 bases). The germline V gene has CDR1 SNHLY and CDR2 FYNNEI. This CDR3 is built from 14 residues. V lost 4 bases and J lost 3, with 12 bases in between. The CDR3 region is CASSVLGGDTEAFF. CDR3 DNA: TGTGCCAGCAGTGTTCTGGGGGGGGACACTGAAGCTTTCTTT.

This sequence joins TRBV4-2 and TRBJ1-4; D not resolved. Between the trimmed V and J ends, which lost 4 bases and 0 bases, there was a span of 12 bases. Germline V gene lookup returns CDR1 LGHNA and CDR2 YNFKEQ. The CDR3 totals 16 residues. The CDR3 spells CASSLRRSATNEKLFF. CDR3 DNA: TGTGCCAGCAGCCTTCGAAGAAGCGCAACTAATGAAAAACTGTTTTTT.

The gene calls are TRBV5-1 and TRBJ1-5; no clear D gene. The CDR3 extends over 16 amino acids. V was pared by 0 bases and J by 0 bases, with 10 bases between. CDR1 is SGHRS and CDR2 is YFSETQ in the germline V gene. The CDR3 nucleotides read TGCGCCAGCAGCTTGGGTGCGGTAAATAGCAATCAGCCCCAGCATTTT. Its translation: CASSLGAVNSNQPQHF.

The CDR3 DNA reads TGTGCCAGCAGTCCGGGACTAGGACCTACCTACGAGCAGTACTTC. It specifies CASSPGLGPTYEQYF. The chain uses TRBV28 and TRBJ2-7; 8 bases are shared with TRBD2. The germline V gene encodes CDR1 MDHEN and CDR2 SYDVKM. The CDR3 length is 15 residues. V shed 5 bases and J 2 bases; nucleotides not matched to a gene: 8.

In its sample, this clone was seen once. J is TRBJ2-1 and V is TRBV7-9; no firm D call. V was trimmed by 5 bases and J by 4 bases, leaving 12 bases between them. CDR3 length: 14 amino acids. CDR1 and CDR2 from the germline V gene are SEHNR and FQNEAQ (reference sequence). The CDR3 spells CASSPIVWYNEQFF. The CDR3 nucleotides read TGTGCCAGCAGCCCGATAGTGTGGTACAATGAGCAGTTCTTC.

The CDR3 region is CASSLATAMITEQYF. CDR3 nucleotides: TGCGCCAGCAGCTTGGCTACCGCGATGATCACCGAGCAGTACTTC. The V and J genes are TRBV5-1 and TRBJ2-7; D ambiguous. Germline values: CDR1 SGHRS, CDR2 YFSETQ. The CDR3 sequence is 15 residues long. Trimming cost V 0 bases and J 6 bases, with 16 bases left between them.

The V and J genes are TRBV7-2 and TRBJ2-7, with 10 bases identical to TRBD1. CDR1 and CDR2 (germline): SGHTA, FQGNSA. The CDR3 sequence is 14 residues long. Trimming cost V 2 bases and J 6 bases; bases outside gene matches: 4. The chain's CDR3 is CASSLQDRGSEQYF. The CDR3 bases are TGTGCCAGCAGCTTACAGGACAGGGGGAGCGAGCAGTACTTC. The full variable domain, rest sourced from reference TRBV7-2 and TRBJ2-7, is GAGVSQSPSNKVTEKGKDVELRCDPISGHTALYWYRQSLGQGLEFLIYFQGNSAPDKSGLPSDRFSAERTGGSVSTLTIQRTQQEDSAVYLCASSLQDRGSEQYFGPGTRLTVT.

V gene TRBV3-1 (or the pseudogene TRBV3-2) combines with J gene TRBJ1-3; 9 bases fit TRBD1. Germline CDR1 is LGHDT and CDR2 is YNNKEL (reference sequence). This CDR3 region has 18 residues. The V segment lost 6 bases and the J segment 3 bases; nucleotides outside the gene matches: 15. The CDR3 sequence: CASRLNSGQGGGGNTIYF. The CDR3 bases are TGTGCCAGCAGGCTTAACTCGGGACAGGGAGGTGGTGGAAACACCATATATTTT.

The chain has TRBV5-4 and TRBJ1-1, with D possibly matching TRBD1 (5 bases). V lost 0 bases and J lost 4, with 7 bases in between. The CDR3 has 13 amino acids. Germline V gene sequence: CDR1 SGHNT, CDR2 YYREEE (reference sequence). The CDR3, as DNA: TGTGCCAGCAGCTTGGCCCAGGGCACTGAAGCTTTCTTT. Protein sequence: CASSLAQGTEAFF.

This chain's CDR3 is CSVEDPGSGPTYEQYF. DNA for the CDR3: TGCAGCGTTGAAGATCCGGGTAGCGGGCCGACCTACGAGCAGTACTTC. The gene calls are TRBV29-1 and TRBJ2-7; TRBD2 agrees at 7 bases. This CDR3 comprises 16 residues. Looked up from germline, CDR1 is SQVTM and CDR2 is ANQGSEA. After removal of 0 bases from V and 2 bases from J, the junction contained 10 bases not matched to a gene.

The chain carries TRBV5-6 and TRBJ2-3, with 13 bases aligning to TRBD2. This CDR3 comprises 17 residues. CDR1 is SGHDT and CDR2 is YYEEEE in the germline V gene. Losses at the gene ends were 4 bases for V and 0 bases for J; bases not matched to a gene: 5. Here the CDR3 reads CASSILAGGLSTDTQYF. The CDR3 DNA reads TGTGCCAGCAGCATACTAGCGGGAGGGTTGAGCACAGATACGCAGTATTTT.